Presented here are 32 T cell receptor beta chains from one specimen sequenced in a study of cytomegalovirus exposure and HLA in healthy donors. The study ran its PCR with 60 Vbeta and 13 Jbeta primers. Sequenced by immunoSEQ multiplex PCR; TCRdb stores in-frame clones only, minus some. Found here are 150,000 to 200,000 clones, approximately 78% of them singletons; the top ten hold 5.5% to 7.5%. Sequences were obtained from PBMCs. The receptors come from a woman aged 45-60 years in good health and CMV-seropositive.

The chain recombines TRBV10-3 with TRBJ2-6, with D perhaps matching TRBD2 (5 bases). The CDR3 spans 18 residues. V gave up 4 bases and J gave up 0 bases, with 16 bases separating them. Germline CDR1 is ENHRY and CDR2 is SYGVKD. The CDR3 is CAISVLDSPRSGANVLTF. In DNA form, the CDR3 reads TGTGCCATCAGTGTATTGGACTCTCCGCGCTCTGGGGCCAACGTCCTGACTTTC.

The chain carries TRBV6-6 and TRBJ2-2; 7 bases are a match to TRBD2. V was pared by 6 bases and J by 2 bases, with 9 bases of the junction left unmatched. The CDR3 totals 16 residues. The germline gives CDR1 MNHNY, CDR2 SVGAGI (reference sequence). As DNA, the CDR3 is TGTGCCAGCAGCCGCTCAGTAGCGGGTAACACCGGGGAGCTGTTTTTT. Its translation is CASSRSVAGNTGELFF.

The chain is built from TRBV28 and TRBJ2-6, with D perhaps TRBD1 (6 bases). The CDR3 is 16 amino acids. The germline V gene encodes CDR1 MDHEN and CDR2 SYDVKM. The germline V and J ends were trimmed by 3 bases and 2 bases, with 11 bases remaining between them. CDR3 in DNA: TGTGCCAGCAGTTTGGCAGGGGCCACTGGGGCCAACGTCCTGACTTTC. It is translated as CASSLAGATGANVLTF.

The CDR3 spells CASIPGEPKPTDTQYF. The CDR3 DNA is TGTGCCAGCATTCCCGGAGAGCCCAAGCCCACAGATACGCAGTATTTT. The chain carries TRBV5-6 and TRBJ2-3; no firm D call. Germline assignment: CDR1 SGHDT and CDR2 YYEEEE. Trimming cost V 6 bases and J 2 bases, with 19 bases left between them. This CDR3 has 16 residues.

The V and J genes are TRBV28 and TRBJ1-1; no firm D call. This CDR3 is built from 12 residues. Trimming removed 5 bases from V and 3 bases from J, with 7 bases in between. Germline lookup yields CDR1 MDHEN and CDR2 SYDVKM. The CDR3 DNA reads TGTGCCAGCAGTAGGAGGTACACTGAAGCTTTCTTT. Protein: CASSRRYTEAFF.

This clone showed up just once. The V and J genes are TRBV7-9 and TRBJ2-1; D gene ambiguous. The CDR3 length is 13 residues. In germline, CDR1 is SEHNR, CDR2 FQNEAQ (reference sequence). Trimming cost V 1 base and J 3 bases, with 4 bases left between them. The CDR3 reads CASSLGSYNEQFF. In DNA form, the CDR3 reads TGTGCCAGCAGCTTAGGCAGCTACAATGAGCAGTTCTTC.

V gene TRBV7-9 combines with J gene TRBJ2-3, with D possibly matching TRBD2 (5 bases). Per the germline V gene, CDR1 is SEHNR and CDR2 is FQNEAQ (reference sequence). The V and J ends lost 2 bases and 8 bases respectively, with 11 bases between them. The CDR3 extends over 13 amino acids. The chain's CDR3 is CASSLMAEGTQYF. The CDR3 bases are TGTGCCAGCAGCTTAATGGCCGAGGGTACGCAGTATTTT.

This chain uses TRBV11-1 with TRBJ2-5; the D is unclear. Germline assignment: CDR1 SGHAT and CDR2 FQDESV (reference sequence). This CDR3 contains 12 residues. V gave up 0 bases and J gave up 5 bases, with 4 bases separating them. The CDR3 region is CASSLAAETQYF. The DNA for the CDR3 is TGTGCCAGCAGCTTAGCGGCCGAGACCCAGTACTTC. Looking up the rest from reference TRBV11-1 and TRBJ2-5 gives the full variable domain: EAEVAQSPRYKITEKSQAVAFWCDPISGHATLYWYRQILGQGPELLVQFQDESVVDDSQLPKDRFSAERLKGVDSTLKIQPAELGDSAMYLCASSLAAETQYFGPGTRLLVL.

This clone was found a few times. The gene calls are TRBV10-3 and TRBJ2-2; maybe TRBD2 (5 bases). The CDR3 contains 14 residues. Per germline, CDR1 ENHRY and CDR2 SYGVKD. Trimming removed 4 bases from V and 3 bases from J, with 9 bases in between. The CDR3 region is CAISGVGDTGELFF. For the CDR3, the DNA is TGTGCCATCAGTGGAGTGGGAGACACCGGGGAGCTGTTTTTT.

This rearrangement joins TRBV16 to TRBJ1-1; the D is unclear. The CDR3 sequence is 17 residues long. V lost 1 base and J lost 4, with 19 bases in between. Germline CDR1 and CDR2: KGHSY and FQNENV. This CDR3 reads CASSQLTILRSGTEAFF. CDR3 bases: TGTGCCAGCAGCCAATTAACGATCCTCAGGAGCGGCACTGAAGCTTTCTTT.

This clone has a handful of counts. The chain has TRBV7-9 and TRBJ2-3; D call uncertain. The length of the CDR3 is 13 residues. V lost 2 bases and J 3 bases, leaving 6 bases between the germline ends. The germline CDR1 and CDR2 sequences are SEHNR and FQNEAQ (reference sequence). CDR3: CASSLPGTDTQYF. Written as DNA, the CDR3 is TGTGCCAGCAGCTTACCAGGAACAGATACGCAGTATTTT.

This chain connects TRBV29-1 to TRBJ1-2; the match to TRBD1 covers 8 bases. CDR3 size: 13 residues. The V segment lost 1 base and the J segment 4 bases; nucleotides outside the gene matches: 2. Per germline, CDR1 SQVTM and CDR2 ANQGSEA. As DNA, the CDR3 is TGCAGCGTTGAAGGCGACAGGGGCTATGGCTACACCTTC. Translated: CSVEGDRGYGYTF.

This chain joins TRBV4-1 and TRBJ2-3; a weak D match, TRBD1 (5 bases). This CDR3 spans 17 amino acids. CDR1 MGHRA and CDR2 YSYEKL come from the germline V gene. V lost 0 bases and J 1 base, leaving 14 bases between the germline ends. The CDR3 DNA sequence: TGCGCCAGCAGCCAAGAGGGTAGGGGTTGGGGCACAGATACGCAGTATTTT. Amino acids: CASSQEGRGWGTDTQYF.

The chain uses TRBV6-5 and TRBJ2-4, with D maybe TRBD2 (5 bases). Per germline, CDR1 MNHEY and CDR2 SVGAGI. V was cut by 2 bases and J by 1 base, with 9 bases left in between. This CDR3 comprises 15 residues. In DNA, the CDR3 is TGTGCCAGCAGTTACGGGAGTAGGGCCAAAAACATTCAGTACTTC. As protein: CASSYGSRAKNIQYF.

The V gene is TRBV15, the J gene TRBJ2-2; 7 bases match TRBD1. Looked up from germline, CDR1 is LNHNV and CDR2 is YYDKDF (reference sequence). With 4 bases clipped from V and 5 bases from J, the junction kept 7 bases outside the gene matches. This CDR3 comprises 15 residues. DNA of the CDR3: TGTGCCACCAGCACCCGACAGGGTTTGACCGGGGAGCTGTTTTTT. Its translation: CATSTRQGLTGELFF.

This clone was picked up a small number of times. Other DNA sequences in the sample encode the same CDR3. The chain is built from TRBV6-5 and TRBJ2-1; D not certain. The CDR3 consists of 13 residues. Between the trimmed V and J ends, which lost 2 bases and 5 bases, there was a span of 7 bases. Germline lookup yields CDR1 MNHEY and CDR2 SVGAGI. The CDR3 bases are TGTGCCAGCAGTTACGGTCGGGACAATGAGCAGTTCTTC. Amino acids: CASSYGRDNEQFF.

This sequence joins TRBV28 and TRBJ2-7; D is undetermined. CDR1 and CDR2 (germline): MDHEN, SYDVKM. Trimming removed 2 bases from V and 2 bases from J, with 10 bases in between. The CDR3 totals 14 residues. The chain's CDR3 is CASSLDILTYEQYF. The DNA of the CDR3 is TGTGCCAGCAGTTTAGACATTCTAACCTACGAGCAGTACTTC.

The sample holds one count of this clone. The CDR3 bases are TGTGCCATCAGTGAGTCGCAGGGCGACACTGAAGCTTTCTTT. Translated, it gives CAISESQGDTEAFF. The V gene is TRBV10-3, the J gene TRBJ1-1, with D possibly being TRBD1 (5 bases). The germline V and J ends were trimmed by 0 bases and 3 bases, with 8 bases remaining between them. Germline CDR1 ENHRY, CDR2 SYGVKD. This CDR3 contains 14 residues.

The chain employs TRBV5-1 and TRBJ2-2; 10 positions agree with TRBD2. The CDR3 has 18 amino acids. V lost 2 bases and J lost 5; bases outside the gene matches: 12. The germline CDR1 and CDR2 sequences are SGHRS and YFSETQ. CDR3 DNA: TGCGCCAGCAGCTTTGGTAGCGGGGGGCCCAAGGGAACCGGGGAGCTGTTTTTT. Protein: CASSFGSGGPKGTGELFF.

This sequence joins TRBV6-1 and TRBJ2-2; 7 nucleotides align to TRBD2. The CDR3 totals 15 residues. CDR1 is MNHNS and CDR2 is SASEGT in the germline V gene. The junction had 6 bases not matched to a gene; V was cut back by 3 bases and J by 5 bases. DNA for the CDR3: TGTGCCAGCAGTGACCCGGGAGCGGGGACCGGGGAGCTGTTTTTT. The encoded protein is CASSDPGAGTGELFF.

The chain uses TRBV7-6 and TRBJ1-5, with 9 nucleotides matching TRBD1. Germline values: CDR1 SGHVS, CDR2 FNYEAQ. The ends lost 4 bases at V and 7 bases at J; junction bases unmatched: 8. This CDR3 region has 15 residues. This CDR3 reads CASSSWDRAGQPQHF. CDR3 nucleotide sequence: TGTGCCAGCAGCTCTTGGGACAGGGCAGGACAGCCCCAGCATTTT.

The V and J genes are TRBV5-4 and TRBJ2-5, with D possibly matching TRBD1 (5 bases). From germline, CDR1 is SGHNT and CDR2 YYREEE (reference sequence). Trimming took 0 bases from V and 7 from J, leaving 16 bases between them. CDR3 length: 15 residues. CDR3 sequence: CASSLGPGLPVTQYF. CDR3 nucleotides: TGTGCCAGCAGCTTGGGGCCAGGGTTGCCCGTGACCCAGTACTTC.

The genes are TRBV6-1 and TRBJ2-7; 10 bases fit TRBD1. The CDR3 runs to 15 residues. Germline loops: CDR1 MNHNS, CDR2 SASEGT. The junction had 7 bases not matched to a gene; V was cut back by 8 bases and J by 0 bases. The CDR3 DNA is TGTGCCAGCGGTATCCGGGACAGGGGCTCCTACGAGCAGTACTTC. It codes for CASGIRDRGSYEQYF.

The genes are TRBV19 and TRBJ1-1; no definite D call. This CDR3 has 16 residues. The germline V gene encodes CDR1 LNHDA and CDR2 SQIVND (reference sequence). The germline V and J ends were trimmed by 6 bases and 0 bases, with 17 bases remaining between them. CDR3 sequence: CASRDPFRGMNTEAFF. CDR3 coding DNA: TGTGCCAGTAGGGACCCATTCCGGGGTATGAACACTGAAGCTTTCTTT.

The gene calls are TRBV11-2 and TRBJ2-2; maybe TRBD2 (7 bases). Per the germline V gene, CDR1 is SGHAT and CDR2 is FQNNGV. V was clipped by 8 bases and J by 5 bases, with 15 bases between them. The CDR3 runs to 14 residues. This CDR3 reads CASGGGRWTGELFF. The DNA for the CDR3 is TGTGCCAGCGGGGGGGGGCGCTGGACCGGGGAGCTGTTTTTT.

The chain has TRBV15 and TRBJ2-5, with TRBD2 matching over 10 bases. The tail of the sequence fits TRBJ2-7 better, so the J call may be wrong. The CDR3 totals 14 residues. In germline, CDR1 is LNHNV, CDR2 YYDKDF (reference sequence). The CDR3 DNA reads TGTGCCACCAGCAGCCGACTAGCGGGTGACGAGCAGTACTTC. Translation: CATSSRLAGDEQYF.

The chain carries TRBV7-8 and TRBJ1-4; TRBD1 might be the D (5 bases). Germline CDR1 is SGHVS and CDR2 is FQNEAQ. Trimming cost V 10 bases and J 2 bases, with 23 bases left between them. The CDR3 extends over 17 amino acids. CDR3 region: CATDSGGLHPTNEKLFF. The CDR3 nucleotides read TGTGCCACGGACTCGGGGGGACTCCACCCCACTAATGAAAAACTGTTTTTT.

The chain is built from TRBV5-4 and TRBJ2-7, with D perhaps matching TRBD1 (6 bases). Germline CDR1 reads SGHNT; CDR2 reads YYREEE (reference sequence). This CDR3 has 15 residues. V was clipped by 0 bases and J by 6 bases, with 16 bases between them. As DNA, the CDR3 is TGTGCCAGCAGCTTGGCGACCGTCCAGGGGACCGAGCAGTACTTC. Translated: CASSLATVQGTEQYF.

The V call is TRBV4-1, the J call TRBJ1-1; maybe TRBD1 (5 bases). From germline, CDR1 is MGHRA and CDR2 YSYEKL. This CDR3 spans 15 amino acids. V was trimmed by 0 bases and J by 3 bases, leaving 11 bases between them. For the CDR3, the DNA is TGCGCCAGCAGCCAAGATAAAAAGGGGTACACTGAAGCTTTCTTT. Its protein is CASSQDKKGYTEAFF.

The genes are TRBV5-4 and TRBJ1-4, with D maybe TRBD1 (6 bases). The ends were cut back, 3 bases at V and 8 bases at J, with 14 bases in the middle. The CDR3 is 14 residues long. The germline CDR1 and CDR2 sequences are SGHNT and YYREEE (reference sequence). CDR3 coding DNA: TGTGCCAGCAGCTGGGGGGGGGCTGGGGAAAAACTGTTTTTT. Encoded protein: CASSWGGAGEKLFF.

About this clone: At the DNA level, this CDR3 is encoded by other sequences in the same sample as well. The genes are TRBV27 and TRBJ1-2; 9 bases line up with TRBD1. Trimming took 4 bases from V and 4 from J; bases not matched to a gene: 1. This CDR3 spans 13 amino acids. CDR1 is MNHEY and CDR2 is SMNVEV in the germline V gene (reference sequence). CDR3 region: CASSSGQGYGYTF. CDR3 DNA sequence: TGTGCCAGCAGTTCGGGACAGGGCTATGGCTACACCTTC.

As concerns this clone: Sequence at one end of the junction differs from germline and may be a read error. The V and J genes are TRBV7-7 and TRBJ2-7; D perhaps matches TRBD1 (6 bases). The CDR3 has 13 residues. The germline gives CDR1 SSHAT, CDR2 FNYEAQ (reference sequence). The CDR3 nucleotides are TGTGCTAGCAGCTTAGGACAGCACTACGAGCAGTACTTC. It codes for CASSLGQHYEQYF. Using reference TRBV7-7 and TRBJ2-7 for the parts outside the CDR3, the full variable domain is GAGVSQSPRYKVTKRGQDVTLRCDPISSHATLYWYQQALGQGPEFLTYFNYEAQPDKSGLPSDRFSAERPEGSISTLTIQRTEQRDSAMYRCASSLGQHYEQYFGPGTRLTVT.